The rows below give T cell receptor beta chains drawn from one sample of a study of response to subunit inactivated influenza vaccine. TCRdb used MiXCR to reprocess the RT-PCR reads, holding one entry per CDR3 protein. The sample has roughly 570,000 distinct CDR3 sequences, approximately 14% seen once. The input for sequencing was PBMCs from blood, taken 11 to 12 days after vaccination. These receptors originate from a man in his fifties who received an inactivated influenza vaccine. Both conserved end residues are part of each CDR3. Fields, in order: J gene, V gene, clone size, D gene, CDR3 protein, CDR3 DNA. The D gene is left open where the match is weak. Size values are once, few and many counts, or a class for expanded clones, and some rows have none.

J: TRBJ1-5; V: TRBV6-1; size: few; D: TRBD1; CDR3: CASSGTGGSDQPQHF; DNA: TGTGCCAGCAGTGGGACAGGGGGTTCGGATCAGCCCCAGCATTTT
J: TRBJ2-3; V: TRBV12-3/TRBV12-4; size: few; D: TRBD2; CDR3: CASSLAGGLSTDTQYF; DNA: TGTGCCAGCAGTCTAGCGGGGGGCCTCAGCACAGATACGCAGTATTTT
J: TRBJ2-3; V: TRBV15; size: many; D: -; CDR3: CATSREAVYTQYF; DNA: TGTGCCACCAGCAGGGAGGCAGTATATACGCAGTATTTT
J: TRBJ2-7; V: TRBV6-2/TRBV6-3; size: -; D: TRBD2; CDR3: CASRTGLAGIEQYF; DNA: TGTGCCAGCAGGACGGGACTAGCGGGGATCGAGCAGTACTTC
J: TRBJ2-2; V: TRBV4-1; size: -; D: -; CDR3: CASSQDRTVNTGELFF; DNA: TGCGCCAGCAGCCAAGATCGGACAGTGAACACCGGGGAGCTGTTTTTT
J: TRBJ2-7; V: TRBV20-1; size: -; D: -; CDR3: CSARDLRESSYEQYF; DNA: TGCAGTGCTAGAGATTTGCGGGAAAGCTCCTACGAGCAGTACTTC
J: TRBJ2-5; V: TRBV6-5; size: few; D: -; CDR3: CASSYSIQVLETQYF; DNA: TGTGCCAGCAGTTACTCGATCCAGGTACTAGAGACCCAGTACTTC
J: TRBJ2-3; V: TRBV3-1; size: -; D: -; CDR3: CASSQDRSPGTDTQYF; DNA: TGTGCCAGCAGCCAAGATAGGAGTCCCGGCACAGATACGCAGTATTTT
J: TRBJ2-2; V: TRBV14; size: few; D: -; CDR3: CASSRTGRILGTGELFF; DNA: TGTGCCAGCAGCCGTACAGGACGTATCTTAGGTACCGGGGAGCTGTTTTTT
J: TRBJ2-3; V: TRBV3-1; size: -; D: -; CDR3: CASSPIGGSARDTQYF; DNA: TGTGCCAGCAGCCCGATCGGAGGTAGCGCCAGGGATACGCAGTATTTT
J: TRBJ2-5; V: TRBV7-2; size: few; D: TRBD1; CDR3: CASSSIGTGGWKTQYF; DNA: TGTGCCAGCAGCTCCATTGGCACAGGGGGCTGGAAGACCCAGTACTTC
J: TRBJ2-3; V: TRBV5-1; size: -; D: -; CDR3: CASSLVGGAMDTQYF; DNA: TGCGCCAGCAGCTTGGTGGGGGGGGCCATGGATACGCAGTATTTT
J: TRBJ2-2; V: TRBV2; size: -; D: -; CDR3: CASSEALRASTGELFF; DNA: TGTGCCAGCAGTGAAGCGCTTCGGGCTAGCACCGGGGAGCTGTTTTTT
J: TRBJ2-5; V: TRBV4-2; size: -; D: TRBD2; CDR3: CASSQAGTSGGAQETQYF; DNA: TGTGCCAGCAGCCAAGCCGGGACTAGCGGGGGGGCCCAAGAGACCCAGTACTTC
J: TRBJ2-3; V: TRBV7-2; size: -; D: -; CDR3: CASSPMGGLDTQYF; DNA: TGTGCCAGCAGCCCCATGGGGGGCCTAGATACGCAGTATTTT
J: TRBJ2-3; V: TRBV12-5; size: -; D: -; CDR3: CASGSSLADTQYF; DNA: TGTGCTAGTGGTTCGAGTTTAGCGGATACGCAGTATTTT
J: TRBJ2-2; V: TRBV7-9; size: few; D: TRBD1; CDR3: CASSTFQGANTGELFF; DNA: TGTGCCAGCAGCACCTTCCAGGGGGCGAACACCGGGGAGCTGTTTTTT
J: TRBJ2-5; V: TRBV4-1; size: few; D: TRBD1; CDR3: CASSQDGPGGRETQYF; DNA: TGCGCCAGCAGCCAAGATGGGCCAGGGGGCAGGGAGACCCAGTACTTC
J: TRBJ2-2; V: TRBV29-1; size: many; D: TRBD1; CDR3: CSVGQGVSGELFF; DNA: TGCAGCGTTGGACAGGGGGTCTCCGGGGAGCTGTTTTTT
J: TRBJ2-7; V: TRBV5-1; size: -; D: TRBD2; CDR3: CASSLADSGVSEQYF; DNA: TGCGCCAGCAGCTTGGCCGATAGCGGGGTCTCCGAGCAGTACTTC
J: TRBJ1-4; V: TRBV18; size: -; D: -; CDR3: CASSPARGFREKLFF; DNA: TGTGCCAGCTCACCAGCTCGCGGGTTTCGCGAAAAACTGTTTTTT
J: TRBJ1-5; V: TRBV27; size: -; D: -; CDR3: CASAPLVGRQPQHF; DNA: TGTGCCAGCGCACCCCTGGTGGGCCGTCAGCCCCAGCATTTT
J: TRBJ2-7; V: TRBV4-1; size: -; D: -; CDR3: CASSQRWGARSYEQYF; DNA: TGCGCCAGCAGCCAAAGGTGGGGGGCGCGGTCCTACGAGCAGTACTTC
J: TRBJ2-7; V: TRBV5-1; size: -; D: TRBD1; CDR3: CASSLSGGSAHYEQYF; DNA: TGCGCCAGCAGCTTATCAGGGGGTAGTGCCCATTACGAGCAGTACTTC
J: TRBJ2-1; V: TRBV4-2; size: -; D: TRBD1; CDR3: CASSPQDRGNEQFF; DNA: TGTGCCAGCAGCCCCCAGGACAGGGGCAATGAGCAGTTCTTC
J: TRBJ2-6; V: TRBV7-9; size: -; D: -; CDR3: CASSLTDRTNVLTF; DNA: TGTGCCAGCAGCTTGACTGATCGGACCAACGTCCTGACTTTC
J: TRBJ2-5; V: TRBV20-1; size: few; D: TRBD1; CDR3: CSASTGAREETQYF; DNA: TGCAGTGCTAGCACAGGGGCCAGGGAAGAGACCCAGTACTTC
J: TRBJ1-1; V: TRBV20-1; size: -; D: -; CDR3: CSVWKPGGGYTEAFF; DNA: TGCAGTGTATGGAAGCCAGGCGGGGGTTACACTGAAGCTTTCTTT
J: TRBJ2-7; V: TRBV29-1; size: many; D: TRBD1; CDR3: CSVRQGKLYEQYF; DNA: TGCAGCGTCAGACAGGGTAAACTCTACGAGCAGTACTTC
J: TRBJ2-2; V: TRBV25-1; size: few; D: -; CDR3: CASSTSGGGELFF; DNA: TGTGCCAGCAGTACCTCAGGTGGCGGGGAGCTGTTTTTT
J: TRBJ2-5; V: TRBV4-2; size: -; D: -; CDR3: CASSPGASGEQETQYF; DNA: TGTGCCAGCAGCCCGGGGGCGAGCGGGGAACAAGAGACCCAGTACTTC
J: TRBJ2-1; V: TRBV19; size: -; D: TRBD2; CDR3: CASSTSGRGYNEQFF; DNA: TGTGCCAGTAGTACTAGCGGGAGAGGATACAATGAGCAGTTCTTC
J: TRBJ2-1; V: TRBV24-1; size: -; D: TRBD1; CDR3: CATSDLGGGQGGSYNEQFF; DNA: TGTGCCACCAGTGATCTTGGTGGGGGACAGGGAGGGTCCTACAATGAGCAGTTCTTC
J: TRBJ2-2; V: TRBV2; size: many; D: -; CDR3: CASRRTTNTGELFF; DNA: TGTGCCAGCAGAAGGACGACGAACACCGGGGAGCTGTTTTTT
J: TRBJ2-1; V: TRBV30; size: -; D: -; CDR3: CAWTQDGGVYNEQFF; DNA: TGTGCCTGGACCCAAGACGGAGGGGTGTACAATGAGCAGTTCTTC